The entry below gives a single TCR beta chain sequence along with its context. Its antigen is unidentified. Drawing of peripheral blood yielded approximately 10 milliliters from each donor. This specimen belongs to a study of blood T cells in healthy people across ages. Study observations and caveats: The percentage of naive T cells correlated strongly with TCR beta diversity. Per million T cells, TCR beta diversity dropped roughly linearly as age increased.

V gave up 2 bases and J gave up 0 bases, with 9 bases separating them. This CDR3 spans 14 amino acids. CDR1 SGHDT and CDR2 YYEEEE come from the germline V gene. Sample-barcoded 5' priming and a J-beta primer mix drove a second PCR of about 7 to 12 cycles. TCRdb reanalysed the 5' RACE reads using MiXCR and keeps one entry per CDR3 protein. This table has about 780,000 distinct CDR3 sequences, approximately 65% appearing once. This sequence originates from a man aged 25 to 40 in good health. The gene calls are TRBV5-6 and TRBJ2-7, with no clear D. The sample consisted of blood. CDR3 sequence (DNA): TGTGCCAGCAGCTTAAAGACGGGCTCCTACGAGCAGTACTTC. Translating gives CASSLKTGSYEQYF.